The source of this T cell receptor beta chain is a study of cytomegalovirus exposure and HLA in healthy donors. The study ran its PCR with 60 Vbeta and 13 Jbeta primers. TCRdb's copy holds only in-frame clones and misses some; the assay was immunoSEQ multiplex PCR. This specimen shows roughly 42,000 clones; the ten leading clones hold about 1.2%. There are 14 residues in the CDR3. Germline assignment: CDR1 GTSNPN and CDR2 SVGIG (reference sequence). Germline trimming cut 1 base from V and 8 bases from J; bases unmatched to any gene: 7. The clonotype was recovered from a man aged 25 to 45 in good health and CMV-seronegative. Material: PBMCs. The chain couples TRBV30 to TRBJ1-4; 7 bases line up with TRBD1. The CDR3 bases are TGTGCCTGGAGTGCGACAGGGAGAAGGGAAAAACTGTTTTTT. It encodes CAWSATGRREKLFF.